This T cell receptor beta chain was identified in a study of human T cells and chemical hapten exposure. The CDR3 consists of 15 residues. Trimming left V 1 base short and J 5 bases short, with 14 bases between. The germline V gene encodes CDR1 SNHLY and CDR2 FYNNEI. TCRdb fed the RACE reads into MiXCR, producing one record per CDR3 protein. The table has about 120,000 distinct CDR3 sequences, about 14% seen once; the top ten hold approximately 3%. Time point given: pre-sensitization, week 0. Sample treatment: therapeutic diphenylcyclopropenone sensitization with weekly scalp DPC. This chain links TRBV2 with TRBJ2-5; D may correspond to TRBD1 or TRBD2 (5 bases each). The origin of this receptor is a young woman with alopecia areata. Some clones in this sample may be carry-over from other donors' samples. Sequences were derived from whole blood, sampled in connection with sensitization to the hapten diphenylcyclopropenone (DPC). The DNA of the CDR3 is TGTGCCAGCAGTGAAGAACGGGGACGCCTGGAGACCCAGTACTTC. Its protein is CASSEERGRLETQYF.